One and the same sample provided the 2 T cell receptor beta chains below, sequenced in a study of T cells in localized non-small cell lung cancer. Produced via immunoSEQ multiplex PCR; TCRdb's table is partial and in-frame only. The sample consists of approximately 30,000 clones, 70% to 90% of them appearing once. This specimen consisted of peripheral blood, obtained before any cancer treatment. These receptors came from a woman aged 18-49 years with stage I lung adenocarcinoma.

V gene TRBV7-9 combines with J gene TRBJ2-5; D may be TRBD1 or TRBD2 (6 bases each). V was pared by 3 bases and J by 5 bases, with 10 bases between. CDR1 SEHNR and CDR2 FQNEAQ come from the germline V gene (reference sequence). The CDR3 length is 13 residues. The CDR3 region is CASSFKGGETQYF. CDR3 nucleotide sequence: TGTGCCAGCAGCTTCAAAGGGGGGGAGACCCAGTACTTC.

The V gene is TRBV21-1, the J gene TRBJ2-1; the table's D call TRBD2 went unverified against the DNA. TRBV21-1 corresponds to a pseudogene. The CDR3 is made up of 15 amino acids. The chain's CDR3 is CASSKGLAGLNEQFF. Here the CDR3 DNA reads TGTGCCAGCAGCAAGGGGCTAGCGGGCTTAAATGAGCAGTTCTTC.